This TCR beta chain derives from a study of spatial heterogeneity in lung cancer. Germline loops: CDR1 SGHTA, CDR2 FQGTGA. The germline V and J ends were trimmed by 5 bases and 0 bases, with 9 bases remaining between them. The CDR3 contains 14 residues. One entry per CDR3 protein results from TCRdb running MiXCR on the 5' RACE reads. There are roughly 60,000 distinct CDR3 sequences in the sample; 8.4% occur only once, and about 14% lies in the top ten. Indicated time point: sample taken at primary tumor resection. Whole RNA, isolated from tumor, nontumor lung or frozen PBMC, was sequenced without prior sorting.

The chain recombines TRBV7-3 with TRBJ2-3; D remains unclear. Sample: PBMCs, taken at surgery. The sequence derives from a female donor with early-stage non-small cell lung cancer. The DNA for the CDR3 is TGTGCCAGCAGCGTCACCGCTAGCACAGATACGCAGTATTTT. Protein sequence: CASSVTASTDTQYF.